Listed below are T cell receptor beta chains from one sample, sequenced in a study of T cell responses to AZD1222 COVID-19 vaccine. Method: immunoSEQ multiplex PCR; TCRdb's copy keeps in-frame clones and lacks some. The sample includes roughly 110,000 clones, 90% seen only once; the top ten take less than 9.5%. The sample consisted of peripheral blood, taken 28 days after the second AZD1222 dose. The receptors originated from an adult who received the AZD1222 COVID-19 vaccine. Both conserved end residues are part of each CDR3. The D gene is left open where the match is weak. The size entry is marked missing in some rows and otherwise reads once, few, many or a size class.

TRBD1 TRBJ1-5 - TRBV19 TGTGCCAGTAGCCTAGACAGGGGGGTAGGCAATCAGCCCCAGCATTTT CASSLDRGVGNQPQHF
- TRBJ1-1 - TRBV5-6 TGTGCCAGCAGCTTGGATCTCTCCGGCAATTATGCCTTT CASSLDLSGNYAF
- TRBJ2-1 - TRBV19 TGTGCCAGTAGTGTATCACCGGACTACTCCTACAATGAGCAGTTCTTC CASSVSPDYSYNEQFF
- TRBJ1-3 - TRBV6-2/TRBV6-3 TGTGCCAGCAGTTTTGCGGGACTCTATGGAAACACCATATATTTT CASSFAGLYGNTIYF
- TRBJ1-2 once TRBV18 TGTGCCAGCTCACCACCTCTAGGGCCAGGCTATGGCTACACCTTC CASSPPLGPGYGYTF
TRBD2 TRBJ2-1 - TRBV2 TGTGCCAGCAGGACAACTAGCGTCAATGAGCAGTTCTTC CASRTTSVNEQFF
- TRBJ2-1 - TRBV7-3 TGTGCCAGCAGCCCCCAGCCTATCTCCTACAATGAGCAGTTCTTC CASSPQPISYNEQFF
TRBD1 TRBJ1-4 - TRBV24-1 TGTGCCACCAGTGACCATGGACAGGGGGGAACTAATGAAAAACTGTTTTTT CATSDHGQGGTNEKLFF
- TRBJ2-7 - TRBV6-2/TRBV6-3 TGTGCCAGCAGTCCCACGGTAGGGGGCTCCTACGAGCAGTACTTC CASSPTVGGSYEQYF
TRBD1 TRBJ1-6 - TRBV7-2 TGTGCCAGCACCACTCCGGGACAGGCAAATTCACCCCTCCACTTT CASTTPGQANSPLHF
- TRBJ2-7 - TRBV2 TGTGCCAGCAGTGCGGCGTTTAGGAGCAACGAGCAGTACTTC CASSAAFRSNEQYF
- TRBJ2-3 - TRBV5-5 TGTGCCAGCACCCCTTTGGAGGGGACAGATACGCAGTATTTT CASTPLEGTDTQYF
TRBD1 TRBJ1-1 - TRBV2 TGTGCCAGCGGGGGACAGGGGGCGGAGAACACTGAAGCTTTCTTT CASGGQGAENTEAFF
TRBD1 TRBJ2-7 - TRBV18 TGTGCCAGCTCACGGAATCAGGGGGCCGGCTACGAGCAGTACTTC CASSRNQGAGYEQYF
TRBD1 TRBJ1-2 once TRBV7-3 TGTGCCAGCAGCCCGGGACAGGGTGTTATCTATGGCTACACCTTC CASSPGQGVIYGYTF
- TRBJ1-1 - TRBV3-1/TRBV3-2 TGTGCCAGCAGCCAAGACGCGGGAGTGACTGAAGCTTTCTTT CASSQDAGVTEAFF
- TRBJ2-7 - TRBV11-3 TGTGCCAGCAGTTACGGACGGGGTGGCGAGCAGTACTTC CASSYGRGGEQYF
- TRBJ2-7 - TRBV6-5 TGTGCCAGCCGCGAGGGGGGGGGATACTACGAGCAGTACTTC CASREGGGYYEQYF
- TRBJ1-3 - TRBV2 TGTGCCAGCAGTGAAGGGGTAGCTGGAAACACCATATATTTT CASSEGVAGNTIYF
- TRBJ2-3 - TRBV2 TGTGCCAGCAGTGGGGTTTTCAGCACAGATACGCAGTATTTT CASSGVFSTDTQYF
- TRBJ1-2 - TRBV4-1 TGCGCCAGCAGCCCCCCCGCCTTAAATAACTATGGCTACACCTTC CASSPPALNNYGYTF
- TRBJ2-7 - TRBV7-2 TGTGCCAGCAGCTCTCTCCCGTCCTACGAGCAGTACTTC CASSSLPSYEQYF
TRBD1 TRBJ2-4 - TRBV7-9 TGTGCCAGCAGCCCCACAACAGGGGGTAAAAACATTCAGTACTTC CASSPTTGGKNIQYF
- TRBJ1-5 - TRBV19 TGTGCCAGCAGGACGAGCAATCAGCCCCAGCATTTT CASRTSNQPQHF
- TRBJ2-7 - TRBV12-3/TRBV12-4 TGTGCCAGCAGTTTGTCAGGGTCCTACGAGCAGTACTTC CASSLSGSYEQYF
- TRBJ2-7 - TRBV29-1 TGCAGCGTTGGCAGCTCCTACGAGCAGTACTTC CSVGSSYEQYF
- TRBJ2-3 - TRBV6-5 TGTGCCAGCAGTTACTCTTATGCAGATACGCAGTATTTT CASSYSYADTQYF
- TRBJ2-1 few TRBV7-6 TGTGCCAGCAGCTCGGCCCCGAATCCCAACAATGAGCAGTTCTTC CASSSAPNPNNEQFF
- TRBJ2-3 - TRBV3-1/TRBV3-2 TGTGCCAGCAGCCAAGTCCTCCCGGGGGTAGATACGCAGTATTTT CASSQVLPGVDTQYF
TRBD2 TRBJ2-2 - TRBV7-8 TGTGCCAGCAGCGTAAAAGGGTCGGCGGGGGGGAACACCGGGGAGCTGTTTTTT CASSVKGSAGGNTGELFF
- TRBJ1-6 - TRBV21-1 TGTGCCAGCAGTCCAAATCTGAGACAGGGAGAGTCACCCCTCCACTTT CASSPNLRQGESPLHF
- TRBJ1-1 - TRBV3-1/TRBV3-2 TGTGCCAGCAGCCAAGGCGTGACAGCAAACACTGAAGCTTTCTTT CASSQGVTANTEAFF
- TRBJ2-7 - TRBV29-1 TGCAGCGTTGTGCCACAGTCCGGGCTCTACGAGCAGTACTTC CSVVPQSGLYEQYF
- TRBJ2-7 - TRBV20-1 TGCAGTGCTAGTCGCGACGAGGCCCACGAGCAGTACTTC CSASRDEAHEQYF
- TRBJ2-2 - TRBV5-1 TGCGCCAGCAGCTTGTTAACTGCCAGAGCGAACACCGGGGAGCTGTTTTTT CASSLLTARANTGELFF
- TRBJ1-1 - TRBV7-3 TGTGCCAGCAGCTTAGGGGAGGCCGGCACTGAAGCTTTCTTT CASSLGEAGTEAFF
TRBD2 TRBJ2-5 - TRBV4-2 TGTGCCAGCAGCCCGACTAGCGGGGGCCCACAAGAGACCCAGTACTTC CASSPTSGGPQETQYF
TRBD2 TRBJ2-3 - TRBV9 TGTGCCAGCAGCGTCCCCTCTAGCGGGGGGCGCGGTGTTACGCAGTATTTT CASSVPSSGGRGVTQYF
- TRBJ2-7 - TRBV27 TGTGCCAGCAGTCATCTTAGGGAGGCCTTCGTCTACGAGCAGTACTTC CASSHLREAFVYEQYF
TRBD1 TRBJ2-4 - TRBV6-5 TGTGCCAGCGGGTATGCAACAGGGGTCAAAAACATTCAGTACTTC CASGYATGVKNIQYF
- TRBJ1-2 - TRBV7-9 TGTGCCAGCAGCCTACCTTCAGGGAGAGGCTACACCTTC CASSLPSGRGYTF
- TRBJ2-7 - TRBV29-1 TGCAGCGTTGGGCGGGGGCAAGCGTTCTACGAGCAGTACTTC CSVGRGQAFYEQYF
- TRBJ2-7 once TRBV7-9 TGTGCCAGCAGCTTAGGGGGTTTTGCGGGTGAGCAGTACTTC CASSLGGFAGEQYF
- TRBJ2-7 few TRBV10-1 TGCGCCAGCAGTGAGTCGGGGCAGGGAAGCCACGAGCAGTACTTC CASSESGQGSHEQYF
- TRBJ2-2 - TRBV6-5 TGTGCCAGCAGGAACAGGGCATCCGGGGAGCTGTTTTTT CASRNRASGELFF
- TRBJ1-5 - TRBV2 TGTGCCAGCAGTGACACGAGGGGTTATGGGCAGCCCCAGCATTTT CASSDTRGYGQPQHF
TRBD1 TRBJ1-5 - TRBV7-8 TGTGCCAGCAGACCGGACAGGGGAGGCAATCAGCCCCAGCATTTT CASRPDRGGNQPQHF
- TRBJ1-1 - TRBV7-8 TGTGCCAGCAGCTTAGCGCGGTTTCTTAGGGAGGACGGAGGGACTGAAGCTTTCTTT CASSLARFLREDGGTEAFF